This T cell receptor beta chain was obtained from a study of beta chain features in type 1 diabetes. Study observations and caveats: For Type 1 diabetes patients, all four CD4+ subsets carried TCRB CDR3s that were moderately but significantly shorter.

Of note for this clone: The target antigen is unknown.

Since all of the isolated RNA was reverse transcribed, expressed TCRB transcripts were what got sequenced. Assay used: immunoSEQ multiplex PCR; TCRdb lists only in-frame clones, some missing. The table includes 430,000 or so clones, about an eighth detected once. This receptor was identified in a young woman in good health. Material: naive CD4+ T cells from blood.

CDR3 residues: CSVEPSPNTGELFF. The CDR3 DNA reads as TGCAGCGTTGAACCCAGTCCGAACACCGGGGAGCTGTTTTTT. The V gene is TRBV29-1, the J gene TRBJ2-2; D not resolved. Germline CDR1 and CDR2: SQVTM and ANQGSEA. The CDR3 runs 14 residues. V dropped 2 bases and J dropped 0 bases, with 7 bases sitting between them.